This T cell receptor (beta chain) was recorded in a study of OX40 agonist ivuxolimab in advanced cancers. For the study at large: Recorded diagnoses for dose-escalation patients were hepatocellular carcinoma, melanoma, renal cell or head and neck cancer. Of the participants, 40% had some prior anti-PD-1, anti-PD-L1 or anti-CTLA-4 therapy, which was allowed.

The repertoire was sequenced with immunoSEQ multiplex PCR; TCRdb's copy has only in-frame clones and lacks some. The data show 80,000 to 90,000 clones, with around four fifths seen just once and approximately 1.5% held by the top ten. In its sample, this clone was seen once. The antigen remains unidentified. The CDR3 length is 16 residues. Unmatched junction bases numbered 9, after V lost 5 bases and J lost 6 bases. Germline V lookup: CDR1 MNHNY, CDR2 SVGAGI (reference sequence). Study outcomes and limitations: At doses 0.1 to 3.0 mg/kg, CD4+ and CD8+ clones expanded. Low levels of normalized T-cell clonal expansion also appeared in some nonresponders.

This receptor was obtained from an adult with an advanced solid tumor such as melanoma, head and neck, liver or kidney cancer. The V call is TRBV6-6, the J call TRBJ1-4, with 10 bases identical to TRBD1. Specimen: CD4+ or CD8+ T cells sorted from blood, collected in a trial of the OX40 agonist ivuxolimab. CDR3 DNA sequence: TGTGCCAGCAGTCAGGCAACCGGGACAGGGGATGAAAAACTGTTTTTT. It codes for CASSQATGTGDEKLFF.